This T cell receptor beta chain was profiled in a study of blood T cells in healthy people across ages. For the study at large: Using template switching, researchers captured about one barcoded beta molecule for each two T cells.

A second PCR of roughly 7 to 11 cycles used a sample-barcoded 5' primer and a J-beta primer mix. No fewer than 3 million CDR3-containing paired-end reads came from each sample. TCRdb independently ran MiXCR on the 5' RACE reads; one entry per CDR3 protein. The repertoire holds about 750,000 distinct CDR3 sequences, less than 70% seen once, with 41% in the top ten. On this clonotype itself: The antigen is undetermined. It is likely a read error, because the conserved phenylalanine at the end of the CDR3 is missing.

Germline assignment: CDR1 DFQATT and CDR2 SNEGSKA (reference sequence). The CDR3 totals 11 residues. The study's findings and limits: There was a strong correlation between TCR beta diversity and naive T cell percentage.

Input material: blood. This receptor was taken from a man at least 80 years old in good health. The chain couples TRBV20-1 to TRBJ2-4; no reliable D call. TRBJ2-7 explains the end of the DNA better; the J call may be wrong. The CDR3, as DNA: TGCAGTGCTTTACTTTTAAACGAGCAGTACTTA. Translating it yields CSALLLNEQYL.